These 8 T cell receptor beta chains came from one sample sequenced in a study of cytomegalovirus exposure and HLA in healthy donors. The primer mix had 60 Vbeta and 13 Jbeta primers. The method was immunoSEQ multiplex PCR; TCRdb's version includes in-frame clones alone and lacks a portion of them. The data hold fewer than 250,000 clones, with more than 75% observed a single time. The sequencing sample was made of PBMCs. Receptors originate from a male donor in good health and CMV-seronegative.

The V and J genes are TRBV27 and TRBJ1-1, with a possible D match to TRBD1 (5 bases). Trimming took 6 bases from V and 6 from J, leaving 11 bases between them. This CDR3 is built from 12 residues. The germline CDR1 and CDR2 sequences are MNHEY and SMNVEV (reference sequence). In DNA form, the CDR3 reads TGTGCCAGCAGGGGAGGGGAACCTGAAGCTTTCTTT. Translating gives CASRGGEPEAFF.

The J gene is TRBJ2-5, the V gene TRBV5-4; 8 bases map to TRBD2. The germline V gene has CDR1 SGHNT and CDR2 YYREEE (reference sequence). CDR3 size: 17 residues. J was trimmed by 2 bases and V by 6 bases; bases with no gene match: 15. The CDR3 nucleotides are TGTGCCAGCACCTCTGGGGGAACCCGGGGGGGGCAAGAGACCCAGTACTTC. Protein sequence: CASTSGGTRGGQETQYF.

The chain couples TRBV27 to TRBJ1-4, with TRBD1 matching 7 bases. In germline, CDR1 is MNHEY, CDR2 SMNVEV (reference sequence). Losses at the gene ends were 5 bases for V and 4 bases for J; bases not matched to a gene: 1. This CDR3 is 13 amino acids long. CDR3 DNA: TGTGCCAGCAGTCGGGACAGTAATGAAAAACTGTTTTTT. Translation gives CASSRDSNEKLFF.

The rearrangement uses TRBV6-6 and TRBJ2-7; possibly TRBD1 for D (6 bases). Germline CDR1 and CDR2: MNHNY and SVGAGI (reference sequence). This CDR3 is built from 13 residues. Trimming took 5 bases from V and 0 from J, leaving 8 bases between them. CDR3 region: CASSRQASYEQYF. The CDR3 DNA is TGTGCCAGCAGTCGACAGGCCTCCTACGAGCAGTACTTC.

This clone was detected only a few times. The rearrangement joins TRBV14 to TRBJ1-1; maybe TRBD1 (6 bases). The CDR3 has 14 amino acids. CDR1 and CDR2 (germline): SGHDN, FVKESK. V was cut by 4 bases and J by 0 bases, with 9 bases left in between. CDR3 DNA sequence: TGTGCCAGCAGCCGCGACAGGCTGAACACTGAAGCTTTCTTT. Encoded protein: CASSRDRLNTEAFF.

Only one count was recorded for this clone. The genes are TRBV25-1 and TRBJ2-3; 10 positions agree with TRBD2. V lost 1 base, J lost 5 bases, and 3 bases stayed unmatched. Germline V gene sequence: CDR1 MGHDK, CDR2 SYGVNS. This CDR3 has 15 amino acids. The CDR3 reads CASSEFSGRLDTQYF. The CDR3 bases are TGTGCCAGCAGTGAATTTAGCGGGAGGCTAGATACGCAGTATTTT.

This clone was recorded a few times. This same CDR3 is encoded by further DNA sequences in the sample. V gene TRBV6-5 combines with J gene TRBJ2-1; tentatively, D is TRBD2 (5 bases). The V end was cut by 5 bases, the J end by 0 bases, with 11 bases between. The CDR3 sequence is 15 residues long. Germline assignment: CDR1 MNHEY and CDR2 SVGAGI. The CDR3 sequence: CASSRTGSSYNEQFF. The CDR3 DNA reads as TGTGCCAGCAGTCGGACGGGAAGCTCCTACAATGAGCAGTTCTTC.

CDR3 sequence reads: CASSPLLTSYEQYF. CDR3 coding DNA: TGTGCCAGCTCACCACTTTTGACATCTTACGAGCAGTACTTC. V gene TRBV18 combines with J gene TRBJ2-5; D gene uncertain. The better agreement between TRBJ2-7 and the DNA end casts doubt on the J call. CDR3 length: 14 residues. Germline V gene lookup returns CDR1 KGHSH and CDR2 LQKENI.